The source of this T cell receptor (beta chain) is a study of Graves' ophthalmopathy and Graves' hyperthyroidism (dated by TCRdb to the late 2010s). Concerning the study at large: Peripheral blood samples were taken at the time of initial diagnosis, before any treatment was given. To tell Graves' ophthalmopathy apart from Graves' hyperthyroidism, and to predict which patients would progress to ophthalmopathy, the study relied on TCR beta repertoire signatures. To explore V-J signatures that distinguish ophthalmopathy from hyperthyroidism, a discovery set of about a hundred patients was enrolled, made up of over 40 with ophthalmopathy and some 60 with stable hyperthyroidism. Following sample collection, hyperthyroidism patients were given methimazole at a starting dose of 30 mg daily, and ophthalmopathy patients were given high-dose intravenous methylprednisolone. In total, some 130 blood samples were TCR-sequenced: 40 to 45 ophthalmopathy, 80 or so hyperthyroidism and approximately 17 hyperthyroidism-to-ophthalmopathy patients. In several hyperthyroidism patients, the T-cell repertoires found in thyroid tissue were compared with those found in blood. The independent validation cohort included approximately 19 hyperthyroidism patients plus 17 patients who later progressed from hyperthyroidism to ophthalmopathy.

The germline V gene supplies CDR1 SNHLY and CDR2 FYNNEI. The CDR3 runs 17 amino acids, cysteine and phenylalanine included. The read is trimmed to its CDR3 DNA, 51 bases read in frame from base 1. The V and J ends are trimmed by 5 bases and 0 bases, leaving 17 bases between them. TCR beta CDR3 regions were amplified from RNA transcripts for repertoire sequencing. A first-round RT-PCR used HTBI primers with the Qiagen OneStep RT-PCR kit, followed by a second-round multiplex PCR, size selection and purification. Sequencing of the libraries was carried out on an Illumina HiSeq2000 in paired-end mode with 100 bp reads. On the authors' methods: SOAPnuke was used for read processing, and reads with adapters, uncalled bases, a mean Phred below 15, or no exact constant-primer or identifier match were discarded. High-quality paired reads were merged with COPE v1.2.5. Clonotypes were defined as unique nucleotide sequences and were aligned to IMGT TRB V, D and J references using MiTCR v1.1. Analysis was restricted to V-J combinations with a frequency above 0.0001, which covered 99.2% of repertoires. A TCR clonal expansion and chaos score per V-J combination was defined as the ratio of F50 clonal expansion to chaos observed in the TCRdist matrix. Welch's t-statistics and random forest were used to reduce the features to roughly 14 V-J combinations, which were then used as input to a naive Bayes classifier. The similarity between thyroid and blood repertoires was quantified using the Morisita-Horn index. TCRdb passed the public sequencing reads through fastp at Q25 and MiXCR, retaining productive beta sequences. Each record represents a unique CDR3 protein, reported with the most common genes and DNA among its rows. In this record, the V and J calls reflect TCRdb's handling and not the investigators' own analysis. The sample table shows hundreds of thousands of distinct CDR3 sequences, and around 50% are seen once. The ten largest account for about 45% of the sample.

Ophthalmopathy patients had moderately to severely active disease, Clinical Activity Score of at least 3, NOSPECS grade of at least 4, and disease duration under 3 months. Patients were excluded if they had other autoimmune diseases, uncontrolled infections, pregnancy or lactation. Clinical symptoms, serum thyroxine, TRAb, thyroid ultrasound and orbital computed tomography were used for diagnosis. Using Ficoll-Paque density gradient centrifugation, PBMCs were isolated from 9 to 10 ml of fresh peripheral blood. Total RNA was extracted using Trizol reagent, and RNA quality was checked on an Agilent 2100 Bioanalyzer. This clonotype appeared a few times. Its binding antigen is unknown. Base qualities are missing; no much larger clone stands one base away. General study outcomes and caveats: Ophthalmopathy was separated from stable hyperthyroidism by the 13-signature model with about 85% sensitivity and less than 82% specificity in cross-validation and with 80%/75% in the test set. Most expanded thyroid clonotypes with frequency above 0.001 were also detected in blood, suggesting blood repertoires may reflect the thyroid immune response. No statistical method was used to set the sample size in advance, and the investigators knew which group each participant was assigned to. In validation, the model predicted ophthalmopathy progression with 55% to 71% sensitivity and roughly 78% specificity; 12 predicted patients were CT-confirmed with GO in a median of approximately 6.5 months.

The source material was peripheral blood. This sequence originates from an adult man with Graves' ophthalmopathy. Here the chain combines TRBV2 and TRBJ1-3; too little of a D gene remains to name it. The CDR3 is CASSFAANSPSGNTIYF. The bases are TGTGCCAGCAGTTTCGCAGCGAATTCCCCCTCTGGAAACACCATATATTTT.